This TCR beta chain was sequenced for a study of T-cell memory formation after mild COVID-19. TCRdb re-called the 5' RACE reads with MiXCR, one entry per CDR3 protein. The sample holds about 190,000 distinct CDR3 sequences, around 20% seen once. V was pared by 1 base and J by 0 bases, with 16 bases between. This CDR3 region has 18 residues. This chain connects TRBV23-1 to TRBJ2-1, with D possibly TRBD2 on 6 matching bases. TRBV23-1 has ORF status, its function being uncertain. The clonotype comes from an adult woman who had mild COVID-19 (a few samples of this study predate the infection). Cell type and time point are not known. The sample taken for sequencing was PBMCs or a T cell subset sorted from them (not recorded which). The CDR3 coding sequence is TGCGCCAGCAGTCAATGGGAGGAAGAGCTGCGCTCCTACAATGAGCAGTTCTTC. It codes for CASSQWEEELRSYNEQFF.